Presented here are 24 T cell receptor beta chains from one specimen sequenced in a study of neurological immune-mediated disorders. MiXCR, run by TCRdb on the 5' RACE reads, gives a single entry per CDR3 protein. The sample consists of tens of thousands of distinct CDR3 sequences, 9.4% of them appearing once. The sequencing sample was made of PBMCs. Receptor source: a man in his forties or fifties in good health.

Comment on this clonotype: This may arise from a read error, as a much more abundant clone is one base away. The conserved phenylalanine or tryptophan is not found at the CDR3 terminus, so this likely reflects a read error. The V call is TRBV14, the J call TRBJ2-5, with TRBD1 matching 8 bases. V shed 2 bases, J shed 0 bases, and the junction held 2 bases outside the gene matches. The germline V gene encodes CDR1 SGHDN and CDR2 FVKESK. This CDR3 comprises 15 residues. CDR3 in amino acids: CASSQHRGYQETQYL. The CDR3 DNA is TGTGCCAGCAGCCAACACAGGGGGTACCAAGAGACCCAGTACTTA.

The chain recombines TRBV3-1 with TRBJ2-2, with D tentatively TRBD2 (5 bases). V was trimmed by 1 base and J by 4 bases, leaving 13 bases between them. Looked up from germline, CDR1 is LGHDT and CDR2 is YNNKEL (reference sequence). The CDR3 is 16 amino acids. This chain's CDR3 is CASSQGWSGRTGELFF. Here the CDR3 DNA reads TGTGCCAGCAGCCAAGGGTGGAGCGGACGCACCGGGGAGCTGTTTTTT.

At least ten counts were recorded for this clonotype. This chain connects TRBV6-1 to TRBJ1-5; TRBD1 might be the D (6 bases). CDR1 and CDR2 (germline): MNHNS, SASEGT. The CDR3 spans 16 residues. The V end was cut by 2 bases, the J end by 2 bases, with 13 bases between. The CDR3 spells CASSEIPNRGNQPQHF. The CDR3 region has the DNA TGTGCCAGCAGTGAAATCCCCAACAGGGGCAATCAGCCCCAGCATTTT.

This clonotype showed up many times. In DNA form, the CDR3 reads TGTGCCAGCAGCCACTCAACGACTAGCGGGCGCAACAATGAGCAGTTCTTC. This codes for CASSHSTTSGRNNEQFF. This chain connects TRBV27 to TRBJ2-1; TRBD2 matches 10 bases. The CDR3 totals 17 residues. Trimming took 6 bases from V and 5 from J; bases not matched to a gene: 13. CDR1 and CDR2 from the germline V gene are MNHEY and SMNVEV (reference sequence).

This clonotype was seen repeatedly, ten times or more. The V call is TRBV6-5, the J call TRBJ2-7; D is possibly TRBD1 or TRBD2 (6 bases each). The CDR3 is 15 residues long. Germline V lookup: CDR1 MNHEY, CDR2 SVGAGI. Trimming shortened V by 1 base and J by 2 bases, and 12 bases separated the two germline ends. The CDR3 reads CASSYWAGQAYEQYF. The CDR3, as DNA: TGTGCCAGCAGTTACTGGGCGGGACAAGCCTACGAGCAGTACTTC.

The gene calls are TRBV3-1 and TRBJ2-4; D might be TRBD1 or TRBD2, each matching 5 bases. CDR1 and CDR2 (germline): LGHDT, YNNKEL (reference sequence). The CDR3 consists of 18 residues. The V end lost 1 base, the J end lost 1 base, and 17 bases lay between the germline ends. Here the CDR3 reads CASSQVRGTRRAKNIQYF. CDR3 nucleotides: TGTGCCAGCAGCCAAGTTCGAGGGACCAGGAGGGCCAAAAACATTCAGTACTTC.

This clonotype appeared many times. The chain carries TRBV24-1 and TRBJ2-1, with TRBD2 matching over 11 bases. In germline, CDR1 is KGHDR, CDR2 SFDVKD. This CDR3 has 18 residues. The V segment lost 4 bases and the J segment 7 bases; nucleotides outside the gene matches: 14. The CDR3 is CATSEHTSGSGWRNEQFF. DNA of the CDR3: TGTGCCACCAGTGAACATACTAGCGGGAGCGGTTGGAGGAATGAGCAGTTCTTC.

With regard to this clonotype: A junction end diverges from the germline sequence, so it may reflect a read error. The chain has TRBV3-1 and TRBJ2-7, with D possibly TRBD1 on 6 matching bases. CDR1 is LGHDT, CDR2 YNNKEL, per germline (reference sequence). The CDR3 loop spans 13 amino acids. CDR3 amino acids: CASSQGQPYEHYF. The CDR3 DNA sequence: TGTGCCAGCAGTCAGGGACAACCCTACGAGCATTACTTC.

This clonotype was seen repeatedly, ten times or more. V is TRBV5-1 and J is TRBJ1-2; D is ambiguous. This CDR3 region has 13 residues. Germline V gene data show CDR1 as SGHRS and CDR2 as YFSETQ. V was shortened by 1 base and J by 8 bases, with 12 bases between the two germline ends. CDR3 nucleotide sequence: TGCGCCAGCAGCTTGCCCCCAGGTCGCGGCTACACCTTC. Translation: CASSLPPGRGYTF.

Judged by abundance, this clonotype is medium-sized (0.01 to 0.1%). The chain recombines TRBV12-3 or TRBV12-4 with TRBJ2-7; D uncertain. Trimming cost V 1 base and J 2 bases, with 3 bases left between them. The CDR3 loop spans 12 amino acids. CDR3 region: CASSLGTYEQYF. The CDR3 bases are TGTGCCAGCAGTTTAGGTACCTACGAGCAGTACTTC.

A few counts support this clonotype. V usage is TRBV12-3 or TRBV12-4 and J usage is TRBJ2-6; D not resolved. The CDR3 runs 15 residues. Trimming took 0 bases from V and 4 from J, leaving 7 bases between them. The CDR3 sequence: CASSLAEAGANVLTF. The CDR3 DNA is TGTGCCAGCAGTTTAGCGGAAGCCGGGGCCAACGTCCTGACTTTC.

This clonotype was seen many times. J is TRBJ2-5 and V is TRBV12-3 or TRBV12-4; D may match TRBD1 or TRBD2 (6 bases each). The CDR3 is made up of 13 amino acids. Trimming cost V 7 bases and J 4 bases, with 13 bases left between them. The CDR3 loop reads CASTSGALETQYF. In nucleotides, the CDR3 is TGTGCCAGCACCTCGGGGGCTTTAGAGACCCAGTACTTC.

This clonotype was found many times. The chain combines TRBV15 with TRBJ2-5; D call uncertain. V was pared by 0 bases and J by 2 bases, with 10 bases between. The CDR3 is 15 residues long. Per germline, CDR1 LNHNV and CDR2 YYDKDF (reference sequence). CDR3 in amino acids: CATSRDSQRQETQYF. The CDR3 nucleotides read TGTGCCACCAGCAGAGATTCACAACGGCAAGAGACCCAGTACTTC.

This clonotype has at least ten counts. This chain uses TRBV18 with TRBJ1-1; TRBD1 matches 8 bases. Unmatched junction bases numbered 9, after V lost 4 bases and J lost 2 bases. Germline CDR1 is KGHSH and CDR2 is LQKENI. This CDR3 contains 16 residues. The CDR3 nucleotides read TGTGCCAGCTCACTCGGGACAGGAACCGTTAACACTGAAGCTTTCTTT. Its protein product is CASSLGTGTVNTEAFF.

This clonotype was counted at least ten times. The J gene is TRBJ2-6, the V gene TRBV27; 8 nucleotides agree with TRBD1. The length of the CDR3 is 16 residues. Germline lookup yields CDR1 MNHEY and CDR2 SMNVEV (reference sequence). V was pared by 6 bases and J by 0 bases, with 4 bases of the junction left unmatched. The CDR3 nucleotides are TGTGCCAGCAGACCTACAGGGGGCTCTGGGGCCAACGTCCTGACTTTC. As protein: CASRPTGGSGANVLTF. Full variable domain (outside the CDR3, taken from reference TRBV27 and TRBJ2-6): EAQVTQNPRYLITVTGKKLTVTCSQNMNHEYMSWYRQDPGLGLRQIYYSMNVEVTDKGDVPEGYKVSRKEKRNFPLILESPSPNQTSLYFCASRPTGGSGANVLTFGAGSRLTVL.

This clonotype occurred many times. CDR3 coding DNA: TGCAGTGCTAGAGAGAGCCTAGCGGAACGCAATGAGCAGTTCTTC. It encodes CSARESLAERNEQFF. The chain couples TRBV20-1 to TRBJ2-1, with 7 bases matching TRBD2. The CDR3 length is 15 residues. With 0 bases clipped from V and 6 bases from J, the junction kept 8 bases outside the gene matches. Germline V gives CDR1 DFQATT, CDR2 SNEGSKA (reference sequence).

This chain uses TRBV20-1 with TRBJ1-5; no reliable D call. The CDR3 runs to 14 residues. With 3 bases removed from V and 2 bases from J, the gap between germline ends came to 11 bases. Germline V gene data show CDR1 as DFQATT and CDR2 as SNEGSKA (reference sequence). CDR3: CSASSGFRNQPQHF. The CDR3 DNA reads TGCAGTGCTAGTTCCGGGTTTCGCAATCAGCCCCAGCATTTT.

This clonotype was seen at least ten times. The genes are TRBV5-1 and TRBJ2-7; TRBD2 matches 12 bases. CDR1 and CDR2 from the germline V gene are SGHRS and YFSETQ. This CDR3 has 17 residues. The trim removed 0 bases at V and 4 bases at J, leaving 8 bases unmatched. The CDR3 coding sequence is TGCGCCAGCAGCTTGGGACTAGCGGGAGCAAGTATGTACGAGCAGTACTTC. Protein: CASSLGLAGASMYEQYF.

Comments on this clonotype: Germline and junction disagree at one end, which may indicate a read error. For the CDR3, the DNA is TGTGTCAGCAGCTTAAGTCCAGGCTCCGGAAACACCATATATTTT. Translating it yields CVSSLSPGSGNTIYF. V gene TRBV7-2 combines with J gene TRBJ1-3; no reliable D call. The CDR3 loop spans 15 amino acids. Germline CDR1 reads SGHTA; CDR2 reads FQGNSA.

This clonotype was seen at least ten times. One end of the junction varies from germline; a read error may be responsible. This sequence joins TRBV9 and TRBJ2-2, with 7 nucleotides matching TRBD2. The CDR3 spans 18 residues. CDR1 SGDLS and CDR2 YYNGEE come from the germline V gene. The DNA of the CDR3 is TGTGGCAGCAGCGTAGGTCCAGCGGGGCCACCGAACACCGGGGAGCTGTTTTTT. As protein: CGSSVGPAGPPNTGELFF. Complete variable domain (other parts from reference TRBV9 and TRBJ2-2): DSGVTQTPKHLITATGQRVTLRCSPRSGDLSVYWYQQSLDQGLQFLIQYYNGEERAKGNILERFSAQQFPDLHSELNLSSLELGDSALYFCGSSVGPAGPPNTGELFFGEGSRLTVL.

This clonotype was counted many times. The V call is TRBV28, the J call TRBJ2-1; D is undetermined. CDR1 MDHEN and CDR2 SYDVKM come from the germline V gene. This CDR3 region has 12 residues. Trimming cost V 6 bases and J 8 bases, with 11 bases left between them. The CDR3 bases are TGTGCCAGCAGAGTCCTACACGATGAGCAGTTCTTC. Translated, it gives CASRVLHDEQFF. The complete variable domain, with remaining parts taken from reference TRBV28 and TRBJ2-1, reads DVKVTQSSRYLVKRTGEKVFLECVQDMDHENMFWYRQDPGLGLRLIYFSYDVKMKEKGDIPEGYSVSREKKERFSLILESASTNQTSMYLCASRVLHDEQFFGPGTRLTVL.

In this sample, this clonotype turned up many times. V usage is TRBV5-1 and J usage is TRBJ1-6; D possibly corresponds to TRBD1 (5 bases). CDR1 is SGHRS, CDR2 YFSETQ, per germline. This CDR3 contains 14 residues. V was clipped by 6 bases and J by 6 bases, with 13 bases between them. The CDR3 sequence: CASNGGEGNSPLHF. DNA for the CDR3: TGCGCCAGCAACGGGGGAGAGGGTAATTCACCCCTCCACTTT.

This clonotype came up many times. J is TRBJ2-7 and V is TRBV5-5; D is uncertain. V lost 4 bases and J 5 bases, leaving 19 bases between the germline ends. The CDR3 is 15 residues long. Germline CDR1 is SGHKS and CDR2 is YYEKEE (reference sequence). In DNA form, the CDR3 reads TGTGCCAGCAGCCCTGGCTACCTGAATACCCACGAGCAGTACTTC. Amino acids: CASSPGYLNTHEQYF.

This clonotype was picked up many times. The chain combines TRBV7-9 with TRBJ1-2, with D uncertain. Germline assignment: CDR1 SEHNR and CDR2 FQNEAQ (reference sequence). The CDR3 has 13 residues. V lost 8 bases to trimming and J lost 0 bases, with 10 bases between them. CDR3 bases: TGTGCCAGCGACCTTGGATCTAACTATGGCTACACCTTC. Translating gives CASDLGSNYGYTF. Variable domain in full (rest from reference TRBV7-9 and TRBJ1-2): DTGVSQNPRHKITKRGQNVTFRCDPISEHNRLYWYRQTLGQGPEFLTYFQNEAQLEKSRLLSDRFSAERPKGSFSTLEIQRTEQGDSAMYLCASDLGSNYGYTFGSGTRLTVV.